A single sample is the source of the 3 T cell receptor beta chains below, sequenced in a study of OX40 agonist ivuxolimab in advanced cancers. Generated by immunoSEQ multiplex PCR, the TCRdb table keeps only in-frame clones and is missing some. This sample has about 3,500 clones, with around 90% found just once. Sequencing used CD4+ or CD8+ T cells sorted from blood, obtained in a trial of the OX40 agonist ivuxolimab. The receptors come from an adult with an advanced solid tumor such as melanoma, head and neck, liver or kidney cancer.

This clone was observed a single time. This chain joins TRBV7-9 and TRBJ2-2; D gene ambiguous. The CDR3 loop spans 15 amino acids. V was cut by 1 base and J by 3 bases, with 9 bases left in between. In germline, CDR1 is SEHNR, CDR2 FQNEAQ (reference sequence). The DNA of the CDR3 is TGTGCCAGCAGCTTAGTGGCAGCTGACACCGGGGAGCTGTTTTTT. Protein sequence: CASSLVAADTGELFF. The variable domain in full, with the rest retrieved from reference TRBV7-9 and TRBJ2-2, is DTGVSQNPRHKITKRGQNVTFRCDPISEHNRLYWYRQTLGQGPEFLTYFQNEAQLEKSRLLSDRFSAERPKGSFSTLEIQRTEQGDSAMYLCASSLVAADTGELFFGEGSRLTVL.

This chain links TRBV9 with TRBJ1-3; D is uncertain. Trimming removed 1 base at V and 1 base at J, with 6 bases between. The germline V gene has CDR1 SGDLS and CDR2 YYNGEE. The CDR3 totals 14 residues. CDR3 amino acids: CASSVRQSGNTIYF. The CDR3 DNA follows: TGTGCCAGCAGCGTACGCCAGTCTGGAAACACCATATATTTT.

The chain is built from TRBV2 and TRBJ1-2; D is undetermined. The CDR3 is 14 amino acids. Trimming took off 8 bases at V and 0 bases at J, with 13 bases between the two ends. Germline V gene lookup returns CDR1 SNHLY and CDR2 FYNNEI. This chain's CDR3 is CASSVGRANYGYTF. CDR3 sequence (DNA): TGTGCCAGCTCCGTGGGCAGAGCTAACTATGGCTACACCTTC.